This T cell receptor beta chain was identified during a study of T cell responses to AZD1222 COVID-19 vaccine. Looking at the study overall: Investigators merged groups given second doses at roughly 4 or roughly 12 weeks. Study-wide points: Donors were chiefly white British, with a greater number of females, and clonal diversity was perhaps underestimated.

Germline loops: CDR1 MNHEY, CDR2 SVGAGI. V was cut by 7 bases and J by 10 bases, with 11 bases left in between. This CDR3 region has 11 residues. Assay used: immunoSEQ multiplex PCR; TCRdb lists only in-frame clones, some missing. The sample shows fewer than 200,000 clones, about 89% of them seen only once. This clone has a single count. The antigen remains undetermined. The V and J genes are TRBV6-5 and TRBJ1-3; D gene ambiguous. The specimen comprised peripheral blood, sampled on day 0 of AZD1222 vaccination. The clonotype was recovered from an adult in good health. In DNA, the CDR3 is TGTGCCAGCAAGCAAGAGGATACCATATATTTT. Protein: CASKQEDTIYF.